A selection of T cell receptor beta chains follows, all from one sample in a study of beta chain features in type 1 diabetes. Data came from immunoSEQ multiplex PCR; TCRdb stores just in-frame clones and leaves some out. The table includes roughly 700,000 clones, roughly 12% detected once. Source material: naive CD4+ T cells from blood. These receptors were obtained from a man aged 18 to 30 with type 1 diabetes. Both conserved end residues are trimmed from each CDR3. The order of the fields is J gene, V gene, CDR3 protein.

j_gene: TRBJ1-5
v_gene: TRBV2
CDR3aa: ASKGGQGEQPQH

j_gene: TRBJ2-4
v_gene: TRBV15
CDR3aa: ATSRGVIEVKNIQY

j_gene: TRBJ2-5
v_gene: TRBV5-1
CDR3aa: ASSNPEETQY

j_gene: TRBJ2-2
v_gene: TRBV25-1
CDR3aa: ASSEAGKNSGELF

j_gene: TRBJ1-2
v_gene: TRBV9
CDR3aa: ASSVVETLNYGYT

j_gene: TRBJ2-5
v_gene: TRBV19
CDR3aa: ASSVPGGRETQY

j_gene: TRBJ2-1
v_gene: TRBV29-1
CDR3aa: SVLRANEQF

j_gene: TRBJ2-7
v_gene: TRBV14
CDR3aa: ASSQRSGNYEQY

j_gene: TRBJ2-7
v_gene: TRBV10-3
CDR3aa: AISDWTGYEQY

j_gene: TRBJ2-7
v_gene: TRBV6-5
CDR3aa: ASRGTEGAQY

j_gene: TRBJ2-7
v_gene: TRBV9
CDR3aa: ASSATGAYEQY

j_gene: TRBJ2-3
v_gene: TRBV19
CDR3aa: ASTFGADTQY

j_gene: TRBJ1-2
v_gene: TRBV29-1
CDR3aa: SVEDLEQGLRNGYT

j_gene: TRBJ2-5
v_gene: TRBV5-1
CDR3aa: ASSFPEETQY

j_gene: TRBJ2-3
v_gene: TRBV6-6
CDR3aa: ATWTSQRSDTQY

j_gene: TRBJ1-1
v_gene: TRBV25-1
CDR3aa: ASMAAGLGTEAF

j_gene: TRBJ1-1
v_gene: TRBV10-3
CDR3aa: AITNGGLNTEAF

j_gene: TRBJ2-2
v_gene: TRBV13
CDR3aa: ASSLHRSNTGELF

j_gene: TRBJ1-1
v_gene: TRBV10-3
CDR3aa: AIRPAAINTEAF